The 27 T cell receptor beta chains reported below all come from one sample, sequenced in a study of long-term antiretroviral therapy in people with HIV. With survey level as its setting, the immunoSEQ assay was v3.0. TCRdb's table, derived via immunoSEQ multiplex PCR, lists solely in-frame clones and lacks some. Among fewer than 30,000 clones listed, 80% to 85% were seen once. Sequenced material: unsorted PBMCs, taken at the start of antiretroviral therapy, before treatment. Receptors were obtained from a woman aged 18-35 years with HIV.

The chain uses TRBV5-1 and TRBJ1-4, with D possibly being TRBD1 (6 bases). Trimming stripped 1 base from V and 8 bases from J, with 18 bases between. This CDR3 spans 16 amino acids. Germline-derived CDR1 and CDR2 are SGHRS and YFSETQ. CDR3 sequence reads: CASSLSFRGLDEKLFF. Here the CDR3 DNA reads TGCGCCAGCAGCTTGTCTTTCAGGGGTTTGGACGAAAAACTGTTTTTT.

The chain is built from TRBV9 and TRBJ2-7; 8 bases are a match to TRBD2. The V and J ends lost 4 bases and 6 bases, in that order; junction bases with no gene match: 12. The CDR3 is 15 amino acids. The germline V gene encodes CDR1 SGDLS and CDR2 YYNGEE. The CDR3 protein is CASSPTTGTRFEQYF. DNA for the CDR3: TGTGCCAGCAGCCCTACTACCGGGACTAGATTCGAGCAGTACTTC.

The CDR3 nucleotides are TGTGCCACCACGTGGGGGGGAAACTACAATGAGCAGTTCTTC. The encoded protein is CATTWGGNYNEQFF. The J gene is TRBJ2-1, the V gene TRBV6-5; 7 bases fit TRBD2. After removal of 10 bases from V and 3 bases from J, the junction contained 9 bases not matched to a gene. Germline loops: CDR1 MNHEY, CDR2 SVGAGI. The length of the CDR3 is 14 residues.

The genes are TRBV21-1 and TRBJ1-5; the table's D gene call, TRBD1, was not cross checked with the DNA. TRBV21-1 is described as a pseudogene. The CDR3 contains 12 residues. The CDR3 protein is CASSKGAQPQHF. The CDR3 DNA follows: TGTGCCAGCAGCAAAGGGGCTCAGCCCCAGCATTTT.

The rearrangement links TRBV2 to TRBJ1-5; TRBD1 might be the D (6 bases). The V gene's germline CDR1 is SNHLY and CDR2 FYNNEI. V lost 6 bases and J lost 1, with 10 bases in between. The CDR3 covers 14 residues. This CDR3 reads CASSRDMSNQPQHF. Here the CDR3 DNA reads TGTGCCAGCAGCCGGGACATGAGCAATCAGCCCCAGCATTTT.

The chain carries TRBV6-1 and TRBJ1-1, with TRBD1 matching 9 bases. The CDR3 loop spans 14 amino acids. Germline assignment: CDR1 MNHNS and CDR2 SASEGT. Unmatched junction bases numbered 5, after V lost 7 bases and J lost 2 bases. In nucleotides, the CDR3 is TGTGCCAGCACCGACAGGGGGGTTAACACTGAAGCTTTCTTT. Protein sequence: CASTDRGVNTEAFF.

The V and J genes are TRBV4-2 and TRBJ2-7; a possible D gene is TRBD1 (6 bases). V dropped 0 bases and J dropped 2 bases, with 11 bases sitting between them. Germline CDR1 and CDR2: LGHNA and YNFKEQ. The CDR3 sequence is 15 residues long. The CDR3 region has the DNA TGTGCCAGCAGCCAAGATCTCCAGGGGACCTACGAGCAGTACTTC. It translates to CASSQDLQGTYEQYF.

V is TRBV28 and J is TRBJ1-5; D unclear. CDR1 MDHEN and CDR2 SYDVKM come from the germline V gene. This CDR3 contains 15 residues. Between the trimmed V and J ends, which lost 3 bases and 1 base, there was a span of 10 bases. The CDR3 region is CASSFPTGSNQPQHF. CDR3 nucleotide sequence: TGTGCCAGCAGTTTCCCGACGGGAAGCAATCAGCCCCAGCATTTT.

The genes are TRBV6-6 and TRBJ2-3; 11 bases are shared with TRBD2. The CDR3 is made up of 16 amino acids. After removal of 0 bases from V and 5 bases from J, the junction contained 4 bases not matched to a gene. In germline, CDR1 is MNHNY, CDR2 SVGAGI (reference sequence). The CDR3: CASSYSTSGSGDTQYF. CDR3 DNA sequence: TGTGCCAGCAGTTACTCAACTAGCGGGAGTGGAGATACGCAGTATTTT.

V is TRBV27 and J is TRBJ2-7, with a possible D match to TRBD2 (6 bases). CDR1 MNHEY and CDR2 SMNVEV come from the germline V gene (reference sequence). Trimming shortened V by 0 bases and J by 9 bases, and 18 bases separated the two germline ends. The CDR3 contains 15 residues. In DNA form, the CDR3 reads TGTGCCAGCAGTTTATCGCCAGGCTCGGTGGGGGGGCAGTACTTC. This sequence encodes CASSLSPGSVGGQYF.

The V gene is TRBV6-1, the J gene TRBJ2-3; possibly TRBD2 for D (6 bases). Trimming took off 0 bases at V and 8 bases at J, with 18 bases between the two ends. There are 16 residues in the CDR3. The germline gives CDR1 MNHNS, CDR2 SASEGT. This CDR3 is CASSEARWREGSTQYF. The CDR3 nucleotides read TGTGCCAGCAGTGAAGCGAGGTGGCGGGAAGGGTCTACGCAGTATTTT.

V usage is TRBV14 and J usage is TRBJ2-7; TRBD1 aligns across 10 bases. With V trimmed by 3 bases and J by 6 bases, 8 bases remained unmatched. This CDR3 comprises 15 residues. Germline V gene data show CDR1 as SGHDN and CDR2 as FVKESK. DNA of the CDR3: TGTGCCAGCAGCCAGGCCGGGACAGGGGCAGTCGAGCAGTACTTC. It specifies CASSQAGTGAVEQYF.

This clone was seen only a few times. It is likely a read error, because the conserved phenylalanine at the end of the CDR3 is missing. The limits of the CDR3 on the DNA are not certain, so only TCRdb's listed CDR3 is given. This chain links TRBV6-9 with TRBJ1-4. The CDR3 length is 8 residues, termini included. Germline V CDR1 and CDR2: MNHGY, SVAAGI. The CDR3: CASNPVLA.

The chain recombines TRBV28 with TRBJ2-3; 8 bases match TRBD2. Per the germline V gene, CDR1 is MDHEN and CDR2 is SYDVKM. The CDR3 is 17 residues long. Germline trimming cut 2 bases from V and 4 bases from J; bases unmatched to any gene: 11. CDR3 DNA sequence: TGTGCCAGCAGTTTAGGGGGTATAGCGGGACCGGCAGATACGCAGTATTTT. It translates to CASSLGGIAGPADTQYF. The whole variable domain, filled in from reference TRBV28 and TRBJ2-3, reads DVKVTQSSRYLVKRTGEKVFLECVQDMDHENMFWYRQDPGLGLRLIYFSYDVKMKEKGDIPEGYSVSREKKERFSLILESASTNQTSMYLCASSLGGIAGPADTQYFGPGTRLTVL.

The J gene is TRBJ1-2, the V gene TRBV6-5; D might be TRBD1 (6 bases). The CDR3 spans 14 residues. Trimming pared 0 bases from V and 7 bases from J, leaving 12 bases between. Looked up from germline, CDR1 is MNHEY and CDR2 is SVGAGI. Here the CDR3 reads CASSYSTGLGGYTF. As DNA, the CDR3 is TGTGCCAGCAGTTACTCGACAGGTCTGGGTGGCTACACCTTC.

This clone was seen only once. This sequence joins TRBV6-1 and TRBJ1-1; possibly TRBD1 for D (6 bases). This CDR3 has 14 amino acids. The germline V gene encodes CDR1 MNHNS and CDR2 SASEGT. The ends were cut back, 6 bases at V and 6 bases at J, with 17 bases in the middle. CDR3 residues: CASSRGTVLAEAFF. CDR3 nucleotides: TGTGCCAGCAGCAGGGGTACAGTGTTGGCTGAAGCTTTCTTT.

The chain couples TRBV15 to TRBJ2-2, with TRBD1 as a possible D gene (6 bases). Trimming shortened V by 0 bases and J by 2 bases, and 10 bases separated the two germline ends. This CDR3 has 16 residues. Germline CDR1 reads LNHNV; CDR2 reads YYDKDF (reference sequence). Here the CDR3 DNA reads TGTGCCACCAGCAGAGATCCAGGGGTAAACACCGGGGAGCTGTTTTTT. Residues: CATSRDPGVNTGELFF.

A few counts support this clone. V gene TRBV7-9 combines with J gene TRBJ1-2, with a weak D call TRBD1 (6 bases). Germline V CDR1 and CDR2: SEHNR, FQNEAQ (reference sequence). This CDR3 is built from 13 residues. Trimming cost V 1 base and J 6 bases, with 9 bases left between them. Written as DNA, the CDR3 is TGTGCCAGCAGCTTAGTAGGGGGGCATGGCTACACCTTC. Protein: CASSLVGGHGYTF.

This sequence joins TRBV2 and TRBJ1-3; D ambiguous. V was shortened by 8 bases and J by 0 bases, with 17 bases between the two germline ends. The CDR3 length is 16 residues. The germline V gene has CDR1 SNHLY and CDR2 FYNNEI. CDR3 sequence reads: CASFLGMRRSGNTIYF. In DNA, the CDR3 is TGTGCCAGCTTTCTGGGGATGCGGCGCTCTGGAAACACCATATATTTT.

This clone came up a few times. V is TRBV2 and J is TRBJ1-1; D is undetermined. Germline V CDR1 and CDR2: SNHLY, FYNNEI. There are 13 residues in the CDR3. Trimming removed 6 bases from V and 1 base from J, with 9 bases in between. In nucleotides, the CDR3 is TGTGCCAGCAGGAAGACTGAGAACACTGAAGCTTTCTTT. As protein: CASRKTENTEAFF.

This chain connects TRBV18 to TRBJ1-5; a weak D match, TRBD1 (5 bases). The V and J ends lost 3 bases and 4 bases respectively, with 10 bases between them. The CDR3 contains 14 residues. Germline assignment: CDR1 KGHSH and CDR2 LQKENI. CDR3 DNA sequence: TGTGCCAGCTCACCGGGACGGGTAAATCAGCCCCAGCATTTT. This sequence encodes CASSPGRVNQPQHF.

The CDR3 DNA sequence: TGTGCCAGCAGTTCGGGGACGGCCAGGGGCTACACCTTC. This gives the protein CASSSGTARGYTF. The V gene is TRBV6-5, the J gene TRBJ1-2; possibly TRBD1 for D (5 bases). Trimming pared 4 bases from V and 8 bases from J, leaving 14 bases between. This CDR3 is built from 13 residues. Germline V gives CDR1 MNHEY, CDR2 SVGAGI.

The chain combines TRBV5-1 with TRBJ2-3; D uncertain. The germline gives CDR1 SGHRS, CDR2 YFSETQ. Trimming cost V 2 bases and J 4 bases, with 5 bases left between them. The CDR3 contains 12 residues. In DNA, the CDR3 is TGCGCCAGCAGCTTTGCGGCAGATACGCAGTATTTT. Translated: CASSFAADTQYF.

The chain combines TRBV9 with TRBJ2-3; TRBD2 aligns across 8 bases. After removal of 7 bases from V and 6 bases from J, the junction contained 16 bases not matched to a gene. CDR3 length equals 16 residues. Germline V CDR1 and CDR2: SGDLS, YYNGEE. CDR3 DNA sequence: TGTGCCAGCTCTCTCTTGAGGACTAGCCCTTTGGATACGCAGTATTTT. Protein sequence: CASSLLRTSPLDTQYF.

This chain uses TRBV16 with TRBJ2-5, with D possibly TRBD1 on 5 matching bases. Germline assignment: CDR1 KGHSY and CDR2 FQNENV. The CDR3 sequence is 14 residues long. Trimming took off 1 base at V and 2 bases at J, with 8 bases between the two ends. The CDR3 loop reads CASSQWSGQETQYF. The CDR3 coding sequence is TGTGCCAGCAGCCAATGGTCAGGGCAAGAGACCCAGTACTTC.

This rearrangement joins TRBV9 to TRBJ2-4, with a weak D call TRBD2 (6 bases). The CDR3 totals 17 residues. CDR1 and CDR2 (germline): SGDLS, YYNGEE. The ends were cut back, 3 bases at V and 7 bases at J, with 23 bases in the middle. In DNA, the CDR3 is TGTGCCAGCAGCGCCGTGGGGACTTCCGTAGCCGGGAACATTCAGTACTTC. Encoded protein: CASSAVGTSVAGNIQYF.

The chain couples TRBV2 to TRBJ2-7; D is ambiguous. V dropped 4 bases and J dropped 0 bases, with 10 bases sitting between them. This CDR3 comprises 14 residues. Germline V CDR1 and CDR2: SNHLY, FYNNEI. The CDR3 loop is CASSGARSSYEQYF. CDR3 in DNA: TGTGCCAGCAGTGGGGCTAGGAGCTCCTACGAGCAGTACTTC. The full variable domain, with the rest looked up from reference TRBV2 and TRBJ2-7, is EPEVTQTPSHQVTQMGQEVILRCVPISNHLYFYWYRQILGQKVEFLVSFYNNEISEKSEIFDDQFSVERPDGSNFTLKIRSTKLEDSAMYFCASSGARSSYEQYFGPGTRLTVT.